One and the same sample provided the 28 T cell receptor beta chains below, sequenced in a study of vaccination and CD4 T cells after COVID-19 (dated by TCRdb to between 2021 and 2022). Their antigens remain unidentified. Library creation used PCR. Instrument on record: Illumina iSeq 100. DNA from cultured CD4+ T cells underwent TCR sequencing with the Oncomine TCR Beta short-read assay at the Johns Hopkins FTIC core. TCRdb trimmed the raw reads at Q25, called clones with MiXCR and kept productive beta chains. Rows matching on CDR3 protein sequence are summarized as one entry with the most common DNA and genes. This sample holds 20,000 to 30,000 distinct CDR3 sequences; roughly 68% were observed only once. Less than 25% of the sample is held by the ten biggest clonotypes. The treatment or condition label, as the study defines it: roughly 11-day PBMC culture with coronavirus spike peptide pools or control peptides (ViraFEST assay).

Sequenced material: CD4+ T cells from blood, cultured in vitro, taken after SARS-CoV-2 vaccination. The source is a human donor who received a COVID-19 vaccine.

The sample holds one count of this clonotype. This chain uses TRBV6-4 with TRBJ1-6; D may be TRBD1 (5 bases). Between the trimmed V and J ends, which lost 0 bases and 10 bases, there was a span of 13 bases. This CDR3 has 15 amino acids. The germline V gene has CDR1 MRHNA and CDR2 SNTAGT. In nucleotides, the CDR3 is TGTGCCAGCAGTGACTCGGGAGGGGTAGGGTCACCCCTCCACTTT. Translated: CASSDSGGVGSPLHF.

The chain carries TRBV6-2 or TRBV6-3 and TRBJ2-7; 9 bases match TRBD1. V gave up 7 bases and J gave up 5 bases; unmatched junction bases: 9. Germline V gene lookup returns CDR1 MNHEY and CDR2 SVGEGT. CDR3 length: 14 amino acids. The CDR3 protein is CASNSPRDRDEQYF. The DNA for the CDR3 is TGTGCCAGCAATTCCCCCCGGGACAGGGACGAGCAGTACTTC.

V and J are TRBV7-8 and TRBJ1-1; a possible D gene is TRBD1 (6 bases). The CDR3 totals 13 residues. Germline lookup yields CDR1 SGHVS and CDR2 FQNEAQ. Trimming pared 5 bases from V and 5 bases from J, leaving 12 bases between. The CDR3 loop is CASSTDQGTEAFF. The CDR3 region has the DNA TGTGCCAGCAGCACCGACCAGGGGACTGAAGCTTTCTTT.

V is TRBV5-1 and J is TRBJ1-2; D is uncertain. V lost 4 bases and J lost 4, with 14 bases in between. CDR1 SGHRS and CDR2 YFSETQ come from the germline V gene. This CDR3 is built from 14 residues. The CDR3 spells CASSPRSMGYGYTF. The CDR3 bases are TGCGCCAGCAGCCCAAGGAGCATGGGCTATGGCTACACCTTC.

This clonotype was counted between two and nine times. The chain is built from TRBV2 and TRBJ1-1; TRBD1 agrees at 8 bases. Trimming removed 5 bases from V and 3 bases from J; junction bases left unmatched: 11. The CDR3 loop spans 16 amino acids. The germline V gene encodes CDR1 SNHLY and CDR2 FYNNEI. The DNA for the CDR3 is TGTGCCAGCAGTCATAAACAGGGGGTGGATCACACTGAAGCTTTCTTT. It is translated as CASSHKQGVDHTEAFF.

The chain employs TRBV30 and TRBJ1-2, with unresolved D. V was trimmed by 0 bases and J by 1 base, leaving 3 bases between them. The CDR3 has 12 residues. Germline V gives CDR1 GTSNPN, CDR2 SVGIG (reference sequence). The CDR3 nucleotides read TGTGCCTGGAGTGTATTTAACTATGGCTACACCTTC. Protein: CAWSVFNYGYTF.

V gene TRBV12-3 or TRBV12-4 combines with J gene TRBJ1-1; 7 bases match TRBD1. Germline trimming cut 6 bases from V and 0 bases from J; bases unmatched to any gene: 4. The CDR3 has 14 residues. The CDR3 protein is CASRLTGMNTEAFF. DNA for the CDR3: TGTGCCAGCAGGTTGACAGGGATGAACACTGAAGCTTTCTTT.

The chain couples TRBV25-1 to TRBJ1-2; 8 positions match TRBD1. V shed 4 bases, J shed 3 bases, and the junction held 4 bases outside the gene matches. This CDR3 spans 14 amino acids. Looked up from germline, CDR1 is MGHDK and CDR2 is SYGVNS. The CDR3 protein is CASSGETGDYGYTF. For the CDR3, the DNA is TGTGCCAGCAGTGGGGAGACAGGGGACTATGGCTACACCTTC.

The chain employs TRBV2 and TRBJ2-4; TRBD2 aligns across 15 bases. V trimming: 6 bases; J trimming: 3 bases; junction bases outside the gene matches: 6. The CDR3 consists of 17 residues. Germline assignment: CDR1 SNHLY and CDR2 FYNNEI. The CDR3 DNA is TGTGCCAGCAGGGGACTAGCGGGGGGATCAGGCAAAAACATTCAGTACTTC. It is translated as CASRGLAGGSGKNIQYF.

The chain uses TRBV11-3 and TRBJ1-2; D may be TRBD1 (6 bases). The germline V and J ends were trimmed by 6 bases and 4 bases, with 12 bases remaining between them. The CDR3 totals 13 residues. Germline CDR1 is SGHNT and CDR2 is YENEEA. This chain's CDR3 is CASSPQGSYGYTF. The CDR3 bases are TGTGCCAGCAGTCCACAGGGTAGCTATGGCTACACCTTC.

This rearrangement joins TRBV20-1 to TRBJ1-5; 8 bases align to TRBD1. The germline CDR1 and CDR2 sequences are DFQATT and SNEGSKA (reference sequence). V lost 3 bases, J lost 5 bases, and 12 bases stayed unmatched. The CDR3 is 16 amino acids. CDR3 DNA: TGCAGTGCTAGGAGGGCGATAGGACAGGGCGATCAGCCCCAGCATTTT. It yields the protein CSARRAIGQGDQPQHF.

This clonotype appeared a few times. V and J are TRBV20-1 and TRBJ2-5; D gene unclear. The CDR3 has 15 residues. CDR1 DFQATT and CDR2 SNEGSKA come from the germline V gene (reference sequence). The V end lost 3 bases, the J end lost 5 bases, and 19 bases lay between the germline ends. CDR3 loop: CSASIPGPGVETQYF. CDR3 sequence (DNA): TGCAGTGCTAGTATCCCCGGACCGGGCGTGGAGACCCAGTACTTC.

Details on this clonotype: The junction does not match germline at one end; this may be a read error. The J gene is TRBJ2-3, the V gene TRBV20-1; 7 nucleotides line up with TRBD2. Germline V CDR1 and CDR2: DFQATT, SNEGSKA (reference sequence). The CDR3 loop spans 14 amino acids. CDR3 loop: CSTSEGRATDTQYF. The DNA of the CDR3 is TGCAGTACTAGCGAGGGCCGGGCCACAGATACGCAGTATTTT.

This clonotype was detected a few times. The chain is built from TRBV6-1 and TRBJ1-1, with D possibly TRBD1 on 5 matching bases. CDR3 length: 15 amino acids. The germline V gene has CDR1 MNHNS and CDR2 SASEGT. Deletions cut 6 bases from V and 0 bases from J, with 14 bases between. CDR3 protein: CASRMGRRMNTEAFF. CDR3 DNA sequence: TGTGCCAGCAGGATGGGACGGAGGATGAACACTGAAGCTTTCTTT.

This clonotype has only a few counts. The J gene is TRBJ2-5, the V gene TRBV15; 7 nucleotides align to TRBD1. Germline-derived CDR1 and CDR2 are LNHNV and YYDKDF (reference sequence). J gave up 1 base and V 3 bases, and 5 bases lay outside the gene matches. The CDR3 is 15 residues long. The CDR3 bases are TGTGCCACCAGCAGGGGCCGGGACAGCCAAGAGACCCAGTACTTC. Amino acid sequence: CATSRGRDSQETQYF. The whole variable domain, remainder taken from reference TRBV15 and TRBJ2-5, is DAMVIQNPRYQVTQFGKPVTLSCSQTLNHNVMYWYQQKSSQAPKLLFHYYDKDFNNEADTPDNFQSRRPNTSFCFLDIRSPGLGDTAMYLCATSRGRDSQETQYFGPGTRLLVL.

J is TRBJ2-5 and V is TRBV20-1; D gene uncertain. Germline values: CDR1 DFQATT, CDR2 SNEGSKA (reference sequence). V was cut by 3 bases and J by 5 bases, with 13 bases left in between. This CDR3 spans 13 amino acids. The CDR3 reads CSASPYRTETQYF. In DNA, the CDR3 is TGCAGTGCTAGCCCCTACCGTACGGAGACCCAGTACTTC.

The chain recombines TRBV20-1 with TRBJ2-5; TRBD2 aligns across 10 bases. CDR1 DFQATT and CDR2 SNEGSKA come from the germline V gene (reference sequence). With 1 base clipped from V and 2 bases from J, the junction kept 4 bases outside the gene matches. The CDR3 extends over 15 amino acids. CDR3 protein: CSARVRTSGQETQYF. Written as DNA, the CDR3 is TGCAGTGCTAGAGTTCGGACTAGCGGACAAGAGACCCAGTACTTC.

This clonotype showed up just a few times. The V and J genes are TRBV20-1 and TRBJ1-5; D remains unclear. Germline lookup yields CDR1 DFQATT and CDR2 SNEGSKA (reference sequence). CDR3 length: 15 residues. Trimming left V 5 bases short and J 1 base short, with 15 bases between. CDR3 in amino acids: CSAPRTPGSNQPQHF. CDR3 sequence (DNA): TGCAGTGCTCCCAGGACTCCGGGGAGCAATCAGCCCCAGCATTTT.

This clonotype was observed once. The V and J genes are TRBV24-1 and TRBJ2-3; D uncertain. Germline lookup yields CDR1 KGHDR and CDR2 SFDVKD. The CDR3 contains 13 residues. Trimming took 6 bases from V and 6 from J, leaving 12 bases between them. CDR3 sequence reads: CATSRADIDTQYF. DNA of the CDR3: TGTGCCACCAGTAGGGCCGATATCGATACGCAGTATTTT.

Written as DNA, the CDR3 is TGTGCCGGAGGACCCTCCTACGAGCAGTACTTC. This codes for CAGGPSYEQYF. The chain employs TRBV30 and TRBJ2-7; perhaps TRBD2 as D (5 bases). CDR1 and CDR2 from the germline V gene are GTSNPN and SVGIG (reference sequence). The CDR3 runs to 11 residues. Deletions cut 8 bases from V and 0 bases from J, with 8 bases between. Full variable domain (rest looked up from reference TRBV30 and TRBJ2-7): SQTIHQWPATLVQPVGSPLSLECTVEGTSNPNLYWYRQAAGRGLQLLFYSVGIGQISSEVPQNLSASRPQDRQFILSSKKLLLSDSGFYLCAGGPSYEQYFGPGTRLTVT.

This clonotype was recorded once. This CDR3 is CATRRDRDYEQYF. The CDR3 coding sequence is TGTGCCACCAGGCGGGACAGGGACTACGAGCAGTACTTC. The chain recombines TRBV2 with TRBJ2-7; 9 positions agree with TRBD1. The CDR3 is 13 residues long. The V segment lost 10 bases and the J segment 3 bases; nucleotides outside the gene matches: 7. Germline CDR1 is SNHLY and CDR2 is FYNNEI.

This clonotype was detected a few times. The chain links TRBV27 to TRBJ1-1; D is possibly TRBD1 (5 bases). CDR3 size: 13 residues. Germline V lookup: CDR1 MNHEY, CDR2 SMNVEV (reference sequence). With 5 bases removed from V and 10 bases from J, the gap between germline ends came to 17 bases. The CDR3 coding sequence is TGTGCCAGCAGTCCCGGACGGGGACTGAGAGCTTTCTTT. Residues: CASSPGRGLRAFF.

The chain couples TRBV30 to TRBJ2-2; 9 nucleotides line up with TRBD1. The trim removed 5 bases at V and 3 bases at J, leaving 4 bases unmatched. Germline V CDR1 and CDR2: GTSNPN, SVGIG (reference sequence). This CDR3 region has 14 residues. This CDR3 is CAWGTGPDTGELFF. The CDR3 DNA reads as TGTGCCTGGGGGACAGGGCCCGACACCGGGGAGCTGTTTTTT. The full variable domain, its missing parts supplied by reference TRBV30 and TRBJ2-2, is SQTIHQWPATLVQPVGSPLSLECTVEGTSNPNLYWYRQAAGRGLQLLFYSVGIGQISSEVPQNLSASRPQDRQFILSSKKLLLSDSGFYLCAWGTGPDTGELFFGEGSRLTVL.

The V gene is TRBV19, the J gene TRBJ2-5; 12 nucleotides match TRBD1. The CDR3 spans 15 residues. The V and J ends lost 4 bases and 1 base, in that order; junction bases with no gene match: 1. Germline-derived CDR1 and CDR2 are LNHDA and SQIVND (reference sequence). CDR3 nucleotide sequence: TGTGCCAGTAGTAGGGGACAGGGGGCCCAAGAGACCCAGTACTTC. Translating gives CASSRGQGAQETQYF. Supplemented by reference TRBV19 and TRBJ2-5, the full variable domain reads DGGITQSPKYLFRKEGQNVTLSCEQNLNHDAMYWYRQDPGQGLRLIYYSQIVNDFQKGDIAEGYSVSREKKESFPLTVTSAQKNPTAFYLCASSRGQGAQETQYFGPGTRLLVL.

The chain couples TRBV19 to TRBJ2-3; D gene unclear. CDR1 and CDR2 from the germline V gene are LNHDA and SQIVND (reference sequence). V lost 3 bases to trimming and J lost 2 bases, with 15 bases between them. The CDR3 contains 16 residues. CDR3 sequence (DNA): TGTGCCAGTAGTATCTCCCGAGGCCGTACCACAGATACGCAGTATTTT. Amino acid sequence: CASSISRGRTTDTQYF.

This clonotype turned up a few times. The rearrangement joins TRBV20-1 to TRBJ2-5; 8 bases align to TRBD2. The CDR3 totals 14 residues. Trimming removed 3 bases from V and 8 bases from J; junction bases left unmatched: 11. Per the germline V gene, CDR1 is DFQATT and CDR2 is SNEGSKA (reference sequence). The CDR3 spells CSASRAGGSITQYF. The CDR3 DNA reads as TGCAGTGCTAGTCGGGCGGGGGGATCCATAACCCAGTACTTC.

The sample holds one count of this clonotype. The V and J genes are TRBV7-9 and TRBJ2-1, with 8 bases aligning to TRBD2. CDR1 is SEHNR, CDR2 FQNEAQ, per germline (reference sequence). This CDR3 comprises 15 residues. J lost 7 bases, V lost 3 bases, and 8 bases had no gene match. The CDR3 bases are TGTGCCAGCAGCTTCAGTAGCGGGATTAGGAATGAGCAGTTCTTC. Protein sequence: CASSFSSGIRNEQFF.

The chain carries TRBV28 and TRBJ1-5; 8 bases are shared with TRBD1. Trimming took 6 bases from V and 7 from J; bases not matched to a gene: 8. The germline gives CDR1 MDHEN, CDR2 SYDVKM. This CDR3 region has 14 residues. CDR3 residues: CASRFQGAGQPQHF. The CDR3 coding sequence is TGTGCCAGCAGGTTTCAGGGGGCTGGGCAGCCCCAGCATTTT.